The present entry profiles one TCR beta chain with its context. Other DNA sequences in this specimen translate into the identical CDR3. How the authors handled the data: Amplification with reference gene primers provided the estimates of nucleated cell counts. The assay was immunoSEQ multiplex PCR, and TCRdb's table has in-frame clones only and misses some. Clonal size and the V and J genes are those of that table, whereas D and trimming came from the DNA. The profile shows 500,000 or so clones, roughly 87% of them singletons. These data come from a study of blood T cell repertoires in COVID-19. Study in general: Some COVID-19 samples were acute and others convalescent; all came from the United States, Italy and Spain.

This CDR3 is 13 amino acids long. Germline V gene lookup returns CDR1 MDHEN and CDR2 SYDVKM. The V end lost 4 bases, the J end lost 8 bases, and 11 bases lay between the germline ends. Researchers sorted participants into cohorts using their self-reported clinical history. Symptom resolution, clearance, or two negative PCRs marked donors in Cohort 3 as recovered. V and J are TRBV28 and TRBJ1-4; no firm D call. The TCR originated in a woman between 18 and 29 years old who had recovered from COVID-19. Material for sequencing was PBMCs or T cells enriched from blood (not recorded which). The chain's CDR3 is CASSSPPGEKLFF. As DNA, the CDR3 is TGTGCCAGCAGTTCTCCTCCCGGGGAAAAACTGTTTTTT.